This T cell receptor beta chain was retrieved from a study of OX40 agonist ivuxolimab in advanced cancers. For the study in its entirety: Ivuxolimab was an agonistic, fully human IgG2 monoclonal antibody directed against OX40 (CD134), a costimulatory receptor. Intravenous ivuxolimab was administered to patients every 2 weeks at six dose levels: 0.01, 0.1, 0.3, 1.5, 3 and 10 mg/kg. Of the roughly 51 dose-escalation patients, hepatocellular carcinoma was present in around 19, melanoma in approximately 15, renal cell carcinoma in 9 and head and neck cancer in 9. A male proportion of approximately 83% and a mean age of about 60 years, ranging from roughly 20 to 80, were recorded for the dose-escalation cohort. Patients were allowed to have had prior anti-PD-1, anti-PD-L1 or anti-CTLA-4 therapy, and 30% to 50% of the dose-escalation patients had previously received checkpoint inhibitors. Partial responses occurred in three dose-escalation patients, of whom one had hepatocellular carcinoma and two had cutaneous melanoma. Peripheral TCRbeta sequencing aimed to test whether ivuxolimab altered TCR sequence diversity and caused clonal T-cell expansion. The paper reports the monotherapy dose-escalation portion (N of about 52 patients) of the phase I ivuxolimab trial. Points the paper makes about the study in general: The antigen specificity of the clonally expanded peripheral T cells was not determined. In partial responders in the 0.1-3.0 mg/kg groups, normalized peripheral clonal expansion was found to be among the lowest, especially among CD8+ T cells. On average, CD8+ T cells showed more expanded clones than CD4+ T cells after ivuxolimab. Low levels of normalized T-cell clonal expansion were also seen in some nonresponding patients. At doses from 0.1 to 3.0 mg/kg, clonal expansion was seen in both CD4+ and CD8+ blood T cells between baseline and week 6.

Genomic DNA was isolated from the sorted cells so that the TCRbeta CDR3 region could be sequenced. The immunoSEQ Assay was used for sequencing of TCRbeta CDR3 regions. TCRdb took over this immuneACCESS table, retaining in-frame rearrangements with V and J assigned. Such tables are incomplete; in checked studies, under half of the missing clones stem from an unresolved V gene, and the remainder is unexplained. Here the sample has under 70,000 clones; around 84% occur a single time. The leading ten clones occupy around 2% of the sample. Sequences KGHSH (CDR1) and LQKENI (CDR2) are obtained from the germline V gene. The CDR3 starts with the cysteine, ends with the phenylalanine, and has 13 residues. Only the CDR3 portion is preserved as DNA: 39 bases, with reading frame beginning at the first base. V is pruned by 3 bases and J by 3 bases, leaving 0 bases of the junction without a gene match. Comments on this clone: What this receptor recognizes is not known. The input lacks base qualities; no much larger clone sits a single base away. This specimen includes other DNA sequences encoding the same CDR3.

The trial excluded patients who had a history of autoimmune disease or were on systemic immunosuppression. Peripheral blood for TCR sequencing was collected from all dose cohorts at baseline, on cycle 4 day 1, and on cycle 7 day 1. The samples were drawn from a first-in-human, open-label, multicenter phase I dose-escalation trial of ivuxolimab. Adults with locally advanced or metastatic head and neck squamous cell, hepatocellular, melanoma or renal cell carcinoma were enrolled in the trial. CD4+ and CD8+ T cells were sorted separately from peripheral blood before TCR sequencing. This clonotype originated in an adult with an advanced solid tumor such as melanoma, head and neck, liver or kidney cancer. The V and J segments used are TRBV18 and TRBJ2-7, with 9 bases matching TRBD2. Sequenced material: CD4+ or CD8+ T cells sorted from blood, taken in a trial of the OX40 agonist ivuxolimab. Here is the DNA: TGTGCCAGCTCACCTAGCGGGAGCTACGAGCAGTACTTC. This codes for CASSPSGSYEQYF.